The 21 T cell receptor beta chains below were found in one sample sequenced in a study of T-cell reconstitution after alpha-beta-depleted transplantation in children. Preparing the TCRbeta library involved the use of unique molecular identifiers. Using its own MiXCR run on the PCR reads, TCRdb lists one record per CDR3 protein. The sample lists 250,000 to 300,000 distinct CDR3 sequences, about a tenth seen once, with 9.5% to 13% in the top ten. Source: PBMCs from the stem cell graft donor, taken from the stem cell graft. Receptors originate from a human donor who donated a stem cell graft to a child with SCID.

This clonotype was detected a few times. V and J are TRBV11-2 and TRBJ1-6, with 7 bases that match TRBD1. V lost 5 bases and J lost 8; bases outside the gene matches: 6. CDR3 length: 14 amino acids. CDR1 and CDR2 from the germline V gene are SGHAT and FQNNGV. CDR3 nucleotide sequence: TGTGCCAGCAGCAACCGGCAGGGGGATTCACCCCTCCACTTT. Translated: CASSNRQGDSPLHF. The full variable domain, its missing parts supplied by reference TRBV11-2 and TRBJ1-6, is EAGVAQSPRYKIIEKRQSVAFWCNPISGHATLYWYQQILGQGPKLLIQFQNNGVVDDSQLPKDRFSAERLKGVDSTLKIQPAKLEDSAVYLCASSNRQGDSPLHFGNGTRLTVT.

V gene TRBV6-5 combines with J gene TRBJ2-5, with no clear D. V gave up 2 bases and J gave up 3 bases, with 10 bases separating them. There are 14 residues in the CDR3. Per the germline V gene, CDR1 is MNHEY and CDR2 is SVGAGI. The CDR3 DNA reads TGTGCCAGCAGTTACCCGGATGATAAAGAGACCCAGTACTTC. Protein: CASSYPDDKETQYF.

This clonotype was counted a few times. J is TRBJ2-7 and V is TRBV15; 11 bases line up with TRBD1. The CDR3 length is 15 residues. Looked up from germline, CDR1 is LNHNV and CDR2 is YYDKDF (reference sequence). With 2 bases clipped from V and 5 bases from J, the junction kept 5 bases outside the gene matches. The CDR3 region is CATSRSGTGGHEQYF. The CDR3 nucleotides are TGTGCCACCAGCAGATCCGGGACAGGGGGACACGAGCAGTACTTC.

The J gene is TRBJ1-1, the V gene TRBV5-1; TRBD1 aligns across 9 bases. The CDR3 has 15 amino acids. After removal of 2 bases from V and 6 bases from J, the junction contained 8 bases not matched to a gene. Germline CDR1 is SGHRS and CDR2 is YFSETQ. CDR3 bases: TGCGCCAGCAGCTTTGGACAGGGGTATGGATCTGAAGCTTTCTTT. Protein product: CASSFGQGYGSEAFF. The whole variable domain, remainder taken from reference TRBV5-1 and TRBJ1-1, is KAGVTQTPRYLIKTRGQQVTLSCSPISGHRSVSWYQQTPGQGLQFLFEYFSETQRNKGNFPGRFSGRQFSNSRSEMNVSTLELGDSALYLCASSFGQGYGSEAFFGQGTRLTVV.

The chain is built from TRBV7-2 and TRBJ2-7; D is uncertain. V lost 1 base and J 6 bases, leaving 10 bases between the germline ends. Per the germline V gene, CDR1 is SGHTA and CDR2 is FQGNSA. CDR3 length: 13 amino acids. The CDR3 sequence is CASSLVVRIEQYF. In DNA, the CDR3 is TGTGCCAGCAGCTTAGTAGTACGGATCGAGCAGTACTTC.

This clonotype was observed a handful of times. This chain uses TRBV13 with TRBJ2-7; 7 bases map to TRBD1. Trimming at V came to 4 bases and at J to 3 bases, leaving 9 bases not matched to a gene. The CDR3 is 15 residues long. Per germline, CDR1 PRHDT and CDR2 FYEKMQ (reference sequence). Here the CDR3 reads CASSSIQGDNYEQYF. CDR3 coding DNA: TGTGCCAGCAGCTCAATCCAGGGGGACAACTACGAGCAGTACTTC.

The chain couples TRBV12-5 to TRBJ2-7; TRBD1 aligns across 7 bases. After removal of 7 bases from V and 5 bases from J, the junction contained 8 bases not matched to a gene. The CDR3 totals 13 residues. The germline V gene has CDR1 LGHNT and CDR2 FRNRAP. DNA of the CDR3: TGTGCTAGTGATACAGGGGCTGGCGACGAGCAGTACTTC. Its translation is CASDTGAGDEQYF.

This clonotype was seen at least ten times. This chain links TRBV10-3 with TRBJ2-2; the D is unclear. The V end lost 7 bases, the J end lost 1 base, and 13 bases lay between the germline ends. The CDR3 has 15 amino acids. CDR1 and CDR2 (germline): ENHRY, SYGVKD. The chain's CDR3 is CAINGATLNTGELFF. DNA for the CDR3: TGTGCCATCAATGGAGCCACGCTGAACACCGGGGAGCTGTTTTTT.

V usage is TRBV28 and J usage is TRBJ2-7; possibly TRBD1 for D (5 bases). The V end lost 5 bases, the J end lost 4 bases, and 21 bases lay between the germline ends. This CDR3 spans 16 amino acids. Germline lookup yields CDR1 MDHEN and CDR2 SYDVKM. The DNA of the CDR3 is TGTGCCAGCAGTCCCCGCGTAGGGGTTCTGAGGTACGAGCAGTACTTC. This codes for CASSPRVGVLRYEQYF.

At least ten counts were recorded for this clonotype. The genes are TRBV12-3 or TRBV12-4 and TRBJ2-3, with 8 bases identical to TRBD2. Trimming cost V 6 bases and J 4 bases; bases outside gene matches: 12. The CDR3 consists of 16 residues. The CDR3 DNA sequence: TGTGCCAGCAGCCCCTTCGGGCGGGGGGTCTCAGATACGCAGTATTTT. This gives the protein CASSPFGRGVSDTQYF.

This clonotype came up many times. CDR3 loop: CASSFGATGELFF. The DNA of the CDR3 is TGTGCCAGCAGTTTCGGGGCGACCGGGGAGCTGTTTTTT. The V and J genes are TRBV12-3 or TRBV12-4 and TRBJ2-2; D is tentatively TRBD1 or TRBD2 (5 bases each). With 3 bases removed from V and 5 bases from J, the gap between germline ends came to 7 bases. The CDR3 extends over 13 amino acids.

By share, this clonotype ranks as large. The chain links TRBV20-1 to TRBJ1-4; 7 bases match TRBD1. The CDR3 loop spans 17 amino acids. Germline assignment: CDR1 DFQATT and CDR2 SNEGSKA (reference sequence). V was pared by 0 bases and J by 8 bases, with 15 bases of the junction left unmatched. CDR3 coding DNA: TGCAGTGCTAGAGATTGGCGGGACAGCACTCCAGAGGAAAAACTGTTTTTT. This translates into CSARDWRDSTPEEKLFF.

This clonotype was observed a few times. CDR3 protein: CASSLAGAQGAIRIYEQYF. The CDR3 DNA sequence: TGCGCCAGCAGCTTGGCCGGGGCCCAGGGGGCAATTCGGATCTACGAGCAGTACTTC. The chain carries TRBV5-1 and TRBJ2-7; TRBD1 matches 8 bases. This CDR3 contains 19 residues. After removal of 0 bases from V and 3 bases from J, the junction contained 17 bases not matched to a gene. Germline CDR1 reads SGHRS; CDR2 reads YFSETQ.

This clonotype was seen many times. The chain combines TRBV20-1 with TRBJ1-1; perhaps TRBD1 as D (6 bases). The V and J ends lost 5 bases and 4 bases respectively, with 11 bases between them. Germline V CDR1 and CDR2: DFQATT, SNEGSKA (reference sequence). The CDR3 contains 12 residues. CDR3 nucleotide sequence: TGCAGTGCTCTTAGGGGGATCACTGAAGCTTTCTTT. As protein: CSALRGITEAFF.

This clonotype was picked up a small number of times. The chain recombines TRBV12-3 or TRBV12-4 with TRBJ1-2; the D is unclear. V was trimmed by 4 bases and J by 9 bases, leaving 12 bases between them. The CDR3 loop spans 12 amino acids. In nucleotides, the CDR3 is TGTGCCAGCAGTTATAACAGCCTTCGCTACACCTTC. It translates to CASSYNSLRYTF.

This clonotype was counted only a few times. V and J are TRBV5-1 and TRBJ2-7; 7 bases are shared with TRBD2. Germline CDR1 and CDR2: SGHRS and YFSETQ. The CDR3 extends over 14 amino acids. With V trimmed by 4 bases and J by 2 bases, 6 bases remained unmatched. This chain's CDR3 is CASSGGDFTYEQYF. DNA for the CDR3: TGCGCCAGCAGCGGGGGGGACTTCACCTACGAGCAGTACTTC.

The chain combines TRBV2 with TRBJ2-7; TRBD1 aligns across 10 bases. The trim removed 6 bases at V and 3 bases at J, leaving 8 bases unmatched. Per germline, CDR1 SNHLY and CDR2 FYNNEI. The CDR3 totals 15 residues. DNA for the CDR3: TGTGCCAGCAGCCAGGGGGGACAGGGGATCTACGAGCAGTACTTC. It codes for CASSQGGQGIYEQYF.

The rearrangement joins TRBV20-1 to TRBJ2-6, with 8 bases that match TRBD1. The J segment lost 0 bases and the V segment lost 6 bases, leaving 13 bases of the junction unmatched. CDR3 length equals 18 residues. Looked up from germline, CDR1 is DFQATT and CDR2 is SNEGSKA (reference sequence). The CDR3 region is CSAAFSGTGHSGANVLTF. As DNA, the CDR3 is TGCAGTGCCGCGTTCTCCGGGACAGGCCACTCTGGGGCCAACGTCCTGACTTTC.

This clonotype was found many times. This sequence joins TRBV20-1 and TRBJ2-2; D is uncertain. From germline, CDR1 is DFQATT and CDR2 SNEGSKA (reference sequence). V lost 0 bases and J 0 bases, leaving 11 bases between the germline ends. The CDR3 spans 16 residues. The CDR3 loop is CSARDLGKSNTGELFF. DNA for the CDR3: TGCAGTGCTAGAGATCTCGGCAAATCGAACACCGGGGAGCTGTTTTTT.

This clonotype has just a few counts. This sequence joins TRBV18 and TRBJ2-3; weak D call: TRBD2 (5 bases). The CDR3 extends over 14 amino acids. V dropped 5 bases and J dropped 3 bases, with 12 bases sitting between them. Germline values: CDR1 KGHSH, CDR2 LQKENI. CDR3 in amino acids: CASSARPGTDTQYF. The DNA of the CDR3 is TGTGCCAGCTCAGCACGTCCGGGGACAGATACGCAGTATTTT.

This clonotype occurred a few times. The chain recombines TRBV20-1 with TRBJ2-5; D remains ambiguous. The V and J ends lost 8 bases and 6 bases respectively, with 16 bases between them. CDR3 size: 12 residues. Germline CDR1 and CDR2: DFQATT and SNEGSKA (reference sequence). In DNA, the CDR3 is TGCAGTTCCCAAGCAGCCGACAAGACCCAGTACTTC. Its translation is CSSQAADKTQYF.